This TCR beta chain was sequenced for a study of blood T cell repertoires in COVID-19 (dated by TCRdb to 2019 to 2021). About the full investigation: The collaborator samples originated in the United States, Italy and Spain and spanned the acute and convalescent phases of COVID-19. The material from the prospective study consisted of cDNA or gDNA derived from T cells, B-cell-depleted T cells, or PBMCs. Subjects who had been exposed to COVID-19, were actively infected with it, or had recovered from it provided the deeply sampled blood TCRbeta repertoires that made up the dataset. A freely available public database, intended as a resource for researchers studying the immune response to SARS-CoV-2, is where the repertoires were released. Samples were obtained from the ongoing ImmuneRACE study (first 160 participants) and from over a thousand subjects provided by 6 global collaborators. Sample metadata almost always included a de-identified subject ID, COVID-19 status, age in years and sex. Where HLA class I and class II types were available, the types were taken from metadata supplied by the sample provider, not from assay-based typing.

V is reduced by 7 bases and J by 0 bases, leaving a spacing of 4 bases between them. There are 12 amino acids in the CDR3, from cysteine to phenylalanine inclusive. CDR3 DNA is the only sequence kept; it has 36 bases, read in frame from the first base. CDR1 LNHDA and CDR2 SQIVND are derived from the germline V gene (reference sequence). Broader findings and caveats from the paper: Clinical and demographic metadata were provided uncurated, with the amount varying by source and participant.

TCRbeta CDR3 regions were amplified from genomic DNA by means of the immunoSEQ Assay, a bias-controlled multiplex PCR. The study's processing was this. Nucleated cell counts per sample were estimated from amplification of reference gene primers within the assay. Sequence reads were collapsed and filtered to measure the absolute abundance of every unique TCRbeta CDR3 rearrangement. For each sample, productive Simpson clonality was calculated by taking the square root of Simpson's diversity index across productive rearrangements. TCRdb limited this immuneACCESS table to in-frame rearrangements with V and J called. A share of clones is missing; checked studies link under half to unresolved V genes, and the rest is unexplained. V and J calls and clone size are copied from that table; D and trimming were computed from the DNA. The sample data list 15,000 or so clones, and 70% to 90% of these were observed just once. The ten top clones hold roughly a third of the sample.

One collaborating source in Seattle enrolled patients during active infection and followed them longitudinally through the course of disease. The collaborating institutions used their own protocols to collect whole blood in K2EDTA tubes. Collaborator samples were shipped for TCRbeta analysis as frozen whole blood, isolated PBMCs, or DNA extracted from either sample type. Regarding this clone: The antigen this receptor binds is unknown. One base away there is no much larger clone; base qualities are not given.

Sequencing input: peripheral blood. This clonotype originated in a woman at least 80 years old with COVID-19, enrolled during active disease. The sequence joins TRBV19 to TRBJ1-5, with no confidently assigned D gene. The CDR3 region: CASTVSNQPQHF. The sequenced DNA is TGTGCCAGTACAGTTAGCAATCAGCCCCAGCATTTT.